These 12 T cell receptor beta chains originate from one sample sequenced in a study of shared clonotypes between healthy human individuals. The protocol was immunoSEQ multiplex PCR, while the TCRdb copy is restricted to in-frame clones and leaves out a portion. Of 900,000 to 1,200,000 clones listed, 75% to 80% are singletons. Material for sequencing was memory CD4+ T cells from PBMCs. Subset described: CD45RA-negative fraction. All receptors come from a young man in good health. Some clones in this sample may be carry-over from other donors' samples.

The rearrangement uses TRBV7-9 and TRBJ1-4; tentative D call: TRBD1 (5 bases). Looked up from germline, CDR1 is SEHNR and CDR2 is FQNEAQ (reference sequence). Trimming cost V 2 bases and J 5 bases, with 9 bases left between them. The CDR3 has 14 amino acids. The CDR3 is CASSLSTANEKLFF. CDR3 coding DNA: TGTGCCAGCAGCTTATCGACAGCAAATGAAAAACTGTTTTTT.

V gene TRBV5-1 combines with J gene TRBJ2-1, with 9 nucleotides matching TRBD2. The germline V gene encodes CDR1 SGHRS and CDR2 YFSETQ. V lost 6 bases, J lost 2 bases, and 3 bases stayed unmatched. The CDR3 extends over 14 amino acids. The CDR3 DNA reads TGCGCCAGCAATAGCGGGAGCCCCTACAATGAGCAGTTCTTC. Residues: CASNSGSPYNEQFF.

CDR3 coding DNA: TGTGCCAGCAGCCAAGGACGCGCAGCGGGGTTTTACAATGAGCAGTTCTTC. Its translation: CASSQGRAAGFYNEQFF. The J gene is TRBJ2-1, the V gene TRBV14, with 7 positions matching TRBD2. Germline values: CDR1 SGHDN, CDR2 FVKESK. With V trimmed by 1 base and J by 4 bases, 10 bases remained unmatched. The CDR3 loop spans 17 amino acids.

This chain links TRBV19 with TRBJ2-1, with 8 bases lining up with TRBD1. The germline CDR1 and CDR2 sequences are LNHDA and SQIVND (reference sequence). The CDR3 has 13 residues. Losses at the gene ends were 5 bases for V and 5 bases for J; bases not matched to a gene: 2. CDR3 in DNA: TGTGCCAGTAGTTGGGACAGGAACAATGAGCAGTTCTTC. As protein: CASSWDRNNEQFF.

Remarks on this clone: This may be a read error: a much more frequent sequence differs by one nucleotide. This sample includes further DNA sequences coding for the same CDR3. This chain uses TRBV28 with TRBJ1-1, with D perhaps TRBD1 (5 bases). CDR3 length: 13 residues. V lost 7 bases and J 1 base, leaving 10 bases between the germline ends. Germline CDR1 MDHEN, CDR2 SYDVKM. CDR3 in amino acids: CASTTGGNTEAFF. CDR3 DNA sequence: TGTGCCAGCACTACGGGGGGGAACACTGAAGCTTTCTTT.

The V and J genes are TRBV5-1 and TRBJ1-4, with D unresolved. Deletions cut 5 bases from V and 5 bases from J, with 10 bases between. The CDR3 contains 13 residues. CDR1 and CDR2 from the germline V gene are SGHRS and YFSETQ. CDR3: CASRQVLNEKLFF. The CDR3 nucleotides are TGCGCCAGCAGGCAGGTACTGAATGAAAAACTGTTTTTT.

This chain connects TRBV2 to TRBJ2-1; possible D gene TRBD2, 5 bases. The ends were cut back, 4 bases at V and 6 bases at J, with 7 bases in the middle. Germline V gene data show CDR1 as SNHLY and CDR2 as FYNNEI. The CDR3 sequence is 12 residues long. The chain's CDR3 is CASSVLGNEQFF. CDR3 coding DNA: TGTGCCAGCAGTGTACTAGGCAATGAGCAGTTCTTC.

This chain uses TRBV2 with TRBJ1-2, with 10 nucleotides matching TRBD1. Looked up from germline, CDR1 is SNHLY and CDR2 is FYNNEI. This CDR3 has 14 residues. V lost 5 bases and J lost 4; bases outside the gene matches: 4. The DNA for the CDR3 is TGTGCCAGCAGTACGGACAGGGGGGGCTATGGCTACACCTTC. Protein sequence: CASSTDRGGYGYTF.

The V gene is TRBV18, the J gene TRBJ2-2; 11 nucleotides match TRBD1. Germline-derived CDR1 and CDR2 are KGHSH and LQKENI. The CDR3 loop spans 14 amino acids. The V gene end was trimmed by 7 bases and the J gene end by 4 bases; junction bases not matched to a gene: 2. CDR3 amino acids: CASFGQGATGELFF. As DNA, the CDR3 is TGTGCCAGCTTTGGACAGGGGGCCACCGGGGAGCTGTTTTTT.

This sequence joins TRBV7-2 and TRBJ2-1; 8 nucleotides align to TRBD2. Germline assignment: CDR1 SGHTA and CDR2 FQGNSA. With 5 bases clipped from V and 0 bases from J, the junction kept 6 bases outside the gene matches. The CDR3 loop spans 16 amino acids. The CDR3 loop is CASSDIAGGSYNEQFF. The CDR3 coding sequence is TGTGCCAGCAGCGACATTGCGGGAGGCTCCTACAATGAGCAGTTCTTC.

The V gene is TRBV7-3, the J gene TRBJ2-1; D is possibly TRBD2 (6 bases). The CDR3 extends over 13 amino acids. With 5 bases removed from V and 6 bases from J, the gap between germline ends came to 11 bases. CDR1 is SGHTA, CDR2 FQGTGA, per germline. The CDR3 DNA follows: TGTGCCAGCAGCCGCGGGGACGTCAATGAGCAGTTCTTC. It is translated as CASSRGDVNEQFF. The full variable domain, in which reference TRBV7-3 and TRBJ2-1 provide the parts outside the CDR3, is GAGVSQTPSNKVTEKGKYVELRCDPISGHTALYWYRQSLGQGPEFLIYFQGTGAADDSGLPNDRFFAVRPEGSVSTLKIQRTERGDSAVYLCASSRGDVNEQFFGPGTRLTVL.

The chain couples TRBV5-4 to TRBJ1-5; D call uncertain. The V gene's germline CDR1 is SGHNT and CDR2 YYREEE (reference sequence). The CDR3 totals 13 residues. The ends were cut back, 4 bases at V and 4 bases at J, with 9 bases in the middle. Here the CDR3 reads CASSRGRNQPQHF. CDR3 in DNA: TGTGCCAGCAGCCGAGGGAGAAATCAGCCCCAGCATTTT.